The source of this T cell receptor (beta chain) is a study of CD8 T cells in ankylosing spondylitis. Deletions cut 4 bases from V and 6 bases from J, with 10 bases between. Per the germline V gene, CDR1 is SGDLS and CDR2 is YYNGEE. The CDR3 has 13 amino acids. As for this clonotype: Its target is unknown.

Study outcomes and limitations: One TCR beta motif, made up of roughly eight highly homologous variants, appeared characteristic of ankylosing spondylitis blood. Within peripheral blood, clones linked to disease were CD8+ and relatively rare. Disease-linked clones reportedly showed significant enrichment in matched ankylosing spondylitis synovial fluid.

Researchers built TCR beta libraries using quantitative 5'-RACE with molecular barcodes. TCRdb passed the 5' RACE reads through MiXCR, listing each CDR3 protein once. This table has a few hundred thousand distinct CDR3 sequences, approximately 12% appearing once. The genes are TRBV9 and TRBJ2-2, with D possibly TRBD1 on 5 matching bases. The receptor's source is a male donor with ankylosing spondylitis. Material: blood, either unsorted or a sorted T cell fraction (not recorded which). Here the CDR3 reads CASSPRQSGELFF. The CDR3 coding sequence is TGTGCCAGCAGCCCCAGACAGTCCGGGGAGCTGTTTTTT. The full variable domain, its missing parts supplied by reference TRBV9 and TRBJ2-2, is DSGVTQTPKHLITATGQRVTLRCSPRSGDLSVYWYQQSLDQGLQFLIQYYNGEERAKGNILERFSAQQFPDLHSELNLSSLELGDSALYFCASSPRQSGELFFGEGSRLTVL.